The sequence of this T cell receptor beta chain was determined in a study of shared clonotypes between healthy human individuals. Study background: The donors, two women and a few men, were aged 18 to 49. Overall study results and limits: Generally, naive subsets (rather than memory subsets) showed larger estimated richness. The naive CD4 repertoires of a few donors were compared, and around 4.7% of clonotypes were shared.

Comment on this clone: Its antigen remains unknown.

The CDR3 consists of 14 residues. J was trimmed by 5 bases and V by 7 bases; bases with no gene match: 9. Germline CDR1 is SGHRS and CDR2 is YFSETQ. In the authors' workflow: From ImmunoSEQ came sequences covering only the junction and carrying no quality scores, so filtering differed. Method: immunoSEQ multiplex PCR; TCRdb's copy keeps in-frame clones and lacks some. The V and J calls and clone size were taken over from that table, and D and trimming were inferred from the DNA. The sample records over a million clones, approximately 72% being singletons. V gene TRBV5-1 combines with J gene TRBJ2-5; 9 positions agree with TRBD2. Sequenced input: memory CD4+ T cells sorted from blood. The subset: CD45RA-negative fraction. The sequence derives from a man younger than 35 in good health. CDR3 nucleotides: TGCGCCAGCGGTGATAGCGGGGGCGGGGAGACCCAGTACTTC. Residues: CASGDSGGGETQYF.